The clone carrying this TCR beta chain has just one count. The table came from immunoSEQ multiplex PCR; TCRdb's copy has only in-frame clones and leaves some out. The table lists 650,000 to 800,000 clones, over 60% of them singletons. The data are from a study of shared clonotypes between healthy human individuals. The junction had 4 bases not matched to a gene; V was cut back by 2 bases and J by 6 bases. CDR3 length: 14 residues. Per the germline V gene, CDR1 is SQVTM and CDR2 is ANQGSEA. The clonotype comes from a woman aged 30 to 39 in good health. Specimen: memory CD4+ T cells sorted from blood. The subset here: CD45RA-negative fraction. J is TRBJ2-2 and V is TRBV29-1; TRBD2 matches at 9 bases. This CDR3 is CSVERTSVPGELFF. CDR3 in DNA: TGCAGCGTTGAAAGGACTAGCGTACCCGGGGAGCTGTTTTTT.